This record concerns one T cell receptor beta chain sequence. Its antigen is unknown. Base qualities are not provided; no much larger clone lies one nucleotide away. This record comes from a study of T cells in Graves' hyperthyroidism and ophthalmopathy (dated by TCRdb to about 2019). Regarding the complete study: Peripheral blood samples were taken at initial diagnosis, before any treatment was given. The roughly 91 discovery patients were randomly divided into training and test sets at a 7:3 ratio. The paper reports TCR Vbeta CDR3 sequencing of approximately 130 peripheral blood samples: around 41 ophthalmopathy, approximately 74 hyperthyroidism and approximately 17 progressor patients. An independent validation cohort of some 18 hyperthyroidism patients and over 15 patients who later progressed to ophthalmopathy tested prospective prediction of ophthalmopathy. To identify TCR V-J signatures that set the groups apart, the researchers used a discovery cohort of 100 patients, made up of some 41 with Graves' ophthalmopathy and 57 with stable Graves' hyperthyroidism. Following sampling, methimazole starting at 30 mg daily was given to hyperthyroidism patients, and high-dose intravenous methylprednisolone was given to ophthalmopathy patients. In six Graves' hyperthyroidism patients, the study also compared T-cell repertoires from thyroid tissue with T-cell repertoires from blood. The investigation overall reported the following: Most expanded thyroid clonotypes (frequency above 0.001) were also detected in blood, suggesting blood repertoires may reflect thyroid immune responses. Ophthalmopathy was separated from stable hyperthyroidism by a 13 V-J signature model, with 87.88% sensitivity and roughly 84% specificity obtained in cross-validation and 80%/75% obtained in testing. During validation, the model predicted progression to ophthalmopathy a median of approximately 7 months ahead of onset, with roughly 65% sensitivity and 72% to 80% specificity. No statistical method was used to set the sample size in advance, and investigators knew the group allocation.

Moderately to severely active disease, a Clinical Activity Score of at least 3, a NOSPECS grade of at least 4, and a duration under 3 months were present in ophthalmopathy patients. Any patient with an uncontrolled infection, another autoimmune disease, pregnancy or lactation was excluded. Diagnoses relied on clinical symptoms, serum thyroxine and TRAb, thyroid ultrasound and orbital computed tomography. PBMCs were separated from approximately 10 ml of fresh peripheral blood using Ficoll-Paque density gradient centrifugation. Trizol reagent was used to extract total RNA, and RNA quality was then checked on an Agilent 2100 Bioanalyzer. Trimming removed 6 bases from V and 8 bases from J; the gene matches leave 13 bases unexplained. The cysteine opens and the phenylalanine closes a CDR3 of 17 amino acids. Only the CDR3 DNA stays, 51 bases, in frame from base 1. CDR1 and CDR2 (MNHEY, SVGEGT) derive from the germline V gene.

The TCR beta CDR3 regions were amplified from the RNA transcripts. A first-round RT-PCR of the TCR CDR3 used the HTBI primer set with the Qiagen OneStep RT-PCR kit. A second multiplex PCR round built the libraries, followed by size selection and purification. Sequencing of the libraries was done on an Illumina HiSeq2000 using paired-end 100 bp reads. Per the source publication's procedure: SOAPnuke was used to process the raw data, removing reads that contained adapters or uncalled bases, had a mean Phred below 15, or lacked an exact match to the constant primer or identifier. High-quality paired reads were merged using COPE v1.2.5, and each unique nucleotide sequence was defined as a clonotype. Clonotypes were aligned to IMGT TRBV, TRBD and TRBJ reference segments using MiTCR v1.1. The analysis included only V-J combinations with a frequency above 0.0001, which together covered 99.2% of the repertoires. A TCS score was defined as the ratio between F50 (clonal expansion) and ExV (chaos), using BLOSUM62-based TCRdist between CDR3 peptides within each V-J. Welch's t-statistics and random forest reduced roughly 500 V-J features to about 13, which were used in a naive Bayes classifier (R e1071). Starting from the raw public reads, TCRdb applied fastp trimming at Q25, assembled clones with MiXCR and retained in-frame beta chains. Rows matching on CDR3 protein sequence are summarized as one entry with the most common DNA and genes. It is TCRdb's table, rather than the study itself, that gives the V and J calls and clone size. Here the sample has almost 500,000 distinct CDR3 sequences; about 20% occur a single time. The ten largest clones add up to 49% of the sample.

This clonotype originated in a woman in her seventies with Graves' ophthalmopathy. Recombination joined TRBV6-2 or TRBV6-3 with TRBJ2-1, and 13 junctional nucleotides match TRBD2. Sequencing input: blood. The CDR3 corresponds to CASRFLTGTSGTDEQFF. The sequenced DNA: TGTGCCAGCAGATTCTTGACCGGGACTAGCGGGACCGATGAGCAGTTCTTC.